The following is a TCR beta chain sequence with its context. Its recognized antigen is unknown. This may stem from a read error, because a much larger clone lies one nucleotide away. The sample comes from a study of glioma-infiltrating T cells listed by TCRdb under 2016. For context, the study as a whole: The study sequenced TCR alpha- and beta-chain repertoires from glioma tissue, from non-neoplastic brain tissue and from matched peripheral blood mononuclear cells. To measure how far tissue and blood T-cell populations diverged, each tissue-infiltrating repertoire was compared against the peripheral blood repertoire of the same patient. The paired cohort comprised three low-grade glioma patients, about eight primary glioblastoma patients and three non-glioma patients contributing non-neoplastic brain tissue.

At the junction V is shortened by 2 bases and J by 7 bases, with 9 bases in between. The cysteine opens and the phenylalanine closes a CDR3 of 13 amino acids. Only the CDR3 DNA is retained, 39 bases long and in frame from the first base. The germline V gene sets CDR1 to MGHDK and CDR2 to SYGVNS. What the research found in general, with its limitations: Tissue and blood shared very few CDR3 sequences, a result attributed to high CDR3 diversity and limited sampling. In non-neoplastic patients, VJ-independent divergence between tissue and blood fell below expectation, whereas in all gliomas, and especially in low-grade gliomas, the divergence rose above expectation. Small numbers underpinned the group comparisons: 8 or 9 glioblastoma patients, three low-grade glioma patients and three non-neoplastic patients.

TCR alpha and beta CDR3 regions were amplified with the iRepertoire nested amplicon-rescue multiplex PCR (arm-PCR) platform from RNA. The input for one-step reverse transcription and amplification was about 85-400 ng of either tissue mRNA or PBMC total RNA. Following bead purification, Illumina adapters were added by a secondary multiplex PCR, and libraries between 200 and 400 bp were gel-purified. Internal 6-nucleotide barcodes were carried by the libraries and were used for demultiplexing. Sequencing of the libraries was done on an Illumina MiSeq using 2x220 or 2x250 nucleotide paired-end reads. The authors' analysis ran thus. Paired reads were merged using FLASH 1.2.11 and were aligned to the GRCh37 human genome using BWA-MEM, after which TRA and TRB reads were extracted. V and J assignment used an IMGT-derived reference of cassette sequences and CDR3 motifs that included pseudogenes. Three-frame translation of reads was performed, and productive CDR3s were defined as those with a C...FGXG motif and no stop codons. Clonotypes were defined as unique combinations of V-J cassette pair and CDR3 amino acid sequence. Reads were filtered by Hamming distance, with the threshold set by the sequence error rate of each sample in mapped regions. Through fastp at Q25 and MiXCR, TCRdb rebuilt clones from the public reads, retaining in-frame beta chains. Rows are combined by CDR3 protein, so each entry shows the most common genes and DNA. These V and J calls are TCRdb output, not the study's own analysis. In all, the sample holds some 130,000 distinct CDR3 sequences, and approximately 26% of those were seen once. Roughly 29% of the sample belongs to the ten largest clones.

The receptor's source is a human donor with low-grade glioma or glioblastoma, undergoing nonglioma brain surgery, or in good health (not recorded which). The V gene is TRBV25-1 and the J gene is TRBJ1-5, and TRBD1 may be the D gene, going by 5 matching bases. Sequencing was carried out using glioma tissue, nonneoplastic brain tissue, or PBMCs (not recorded which). The DNA sequence is as follows: TGTGCCAGCAGTGAAGACAGACCCCAGCCCCAGCATTTT. Its product reads: CASSEDRPQPQHF.